This TCR beta chain was captured in a study of cytomegalovirus exposure and HLA in healthy donors. General observations from the study: In an earlier analysis, about 87% or about 30%: the productive usage of most TCR beta V segments. Later work showed greater clonal expansion in HLA-associated TCR beta chains than in equally common others.

Amplification used 60 Vbeta primers and 13 Jbeta primers. Produced via immunoSEQ multiplex PCR; TCRdb's table is partial and in-frame only. The listing contains around 150,000 clones. As concerns this clone: Its antigen remains unknown.

Material for sequencing was PBMCs. This TCR was recovered from a man aged 25 to 40 in good health and CMV-seronegative.

The CDR3 region is CARRQGSNQPQHF. In nucleotides, the CDR3 is TGTGCCAGGAGACAGGGCAGCAATCAGCCCCAGCATTTT. The chain carries TRBV19 and TRBJ1-5, with 7 bases that match TRBD1. V gave up 9 bases and J gave up 1 base; unmatched junction bases: 3. The CDR3 runs to 13 residues. Germline CDR1 is LNHDA and CDR2 is SQIVND (reference sequence).